These 6 T cell receptor beta chains were sequenced from one sample in a study of response to subunit inactivated influenza vaccine. TCRdb re-called the RT-PCR reads with MiXCR, one entry per CDR3 protein. The sample includes about 700,000 distinct CDR3 sequences, approximately 15% of them seen just once. The input for sequencing was PBMCs from blood, taken less than 15 days before vaccination. Receptors were obtained from a man aged 45 to 65 who received an inactivated influenza vaccine.

This clonotype was counted many times. The J gene is TRBJ1-1, the V gene TRBV29-1; perhaps TRBD1 as D (6 bases). The germline V gene encodes CDR1 SQVTM and CDR2 ANQGSEA. The V and J ends lost 8 bases and 6 bases respectively, with 22 bases between them. CDR3 length equals 14 residues. CDR3 in DNA: TGCAGCACGATCCGGACAGATCCTGGGGCTGAAGCTTTCTTT. Protein sequence: CSTIRTDPGAEAFF.

In this sample, this clonotype turned up many times. The chain combines TRBV9 with TRBJ1-2, with D possibly being TRBD1 (6 bases). The CDR3 is 12 amino acids. Germline values: CDR1 SGDLS, CDR2 YYNGEE. V was clipped by 5 bases and J by 5 bases, with 10 bases between them. This CDR3 reads CASSTTGYGYTF. DNA for the CDR3: TGTGCCAGCAGTACCACAGGGTATGGCTACACCTTC.

The rearrangement joins TRBV7-8 to TRBJ1-6, with 10 bases identical to TRBD1. Germline V gene lookup returns CDR1 SGHVS and CDR2 FQNEAQ. J was trimmed by 6 bases and V by 5 bases; bases with no gene match: 4. This CDR3 is 15 amino acids long. CDR3 nucleotide sequence: TGTGCCAGCAGCCCCCGGGACAGGGGTAATTCACCCCTCCACTTT. It encodes CASSPRDRGNSPLHF. Looking up the rest from reference TRBV7-8 and TRBJ1-6 gives the full variable domain: GAGVSQSPRYKVAKRGQDVALRCDPISGHVSLFWYQQALGQGPEFLTYFQNEAQLDKSGLPSDRFFAERPEGSVSTLKIQRTQQEDSAVYLCASSPRDRGNSPLHFGNGTRLTVT.

This clonotype has just a few counts. The rearrangement uses TRBV29-1 and TRBJ2-1, with D possibly being TRBD1 or TRBD2 (5 bases each). The CDR3 has 13 amino acids. Trimming cost V 6 bases and J 9 bases, with 18 bases left between them. Germline CDR1 and CDR2: SQVTM and ANQGSEA. Written as DNA, the CDR3 is TGCAGCGTATCTGACTTGGGGGTGAGTGAGCAGTTCTTC. It yields the protein CSVSDLGVSEQFF.

Only a few counts were recorded for this clonotype. This sequence joins TRBV27 and TRBJ2-7, with TRBD1 identical over 9 bases. V shed 6 bases and J 5 bases; nucleotides not matched to a gene: 11. This CDR3 spans 15 amino acids. Germline V gives CDR1 MNHEY, CDR2 SMNVEV (reference sequence). The CDR3 sequence is CASSPYRGRGDEQYF. In nucleotides, the CDR3 is TGTGCCAGCAGCCCCTACAGGGGGCGCGGGGACGAGCAGTACTTC.

The gene calls are TRBV7-2 and TRBJ2-1; the D is unclear. The CDR3 totals 16 residues. In germline, CDR1 is SGHTA, CDR2 FQGNSA. Deletions cut 0 bases from V and 0 bases from J, with 9 bases between. For the CDR3, the DNA is TGTGCCAGCAGCTTAGCGACGTTGAACTCCTACAATGAGCAGTTCTTC. Amino acid sequence: CASSLATLNSYNEQFF.